The 12 T cell receptor beta chains reported below all come from one sample, sequenced in a study of regulatory T cells. The primer mix had 52 TRBV and 13 TRBJ primers. Here immunoSEQ multiplex PCR was the method, and the copy in TCRdb shows in-frame clones only, minus some. The repertoire includes about 15,000 clones, roughly 90% of them detected once, and around 30% sits in the top ten. The sample taken for sequencing was CD8+ T cells sorted from blood. The receptor set was obtained from a person under 35 with CD3G deficiency.

This rearrangement joins TRBV4-1 to TRBJ2-1; D assignment may be TRBD1 or TRBD2 (5 bases each). Trimming took 4 bases from V and 10 from J, leaving 14 bases between them. The CDR3 extends over 13 amino acids. The germline CDR1 and CDR2 sequences are MGHRA and YSYEKL. The CDR3 sequence: CASSLWGSGEQFF. The CDR3 DNA sequence: TGCGCCAGCAGCCTCTGGGGGAGCGGCGAGCAGTTCTTC.

The chain links TRBV19 to TRBJ2-1, with a possible D match to TRBD1 (8 bases). The length of the CDR3 is 15 residues. Germline CDR1 is LNHDA and CDR2 is SQIVND (reference sequence). Trimming removed 3 bases from V and 7 bases from J, with 16 bases in between. The CDR3 here is CASSIGTGGVNEQFF. In DNA form, the CDR3 reads TGTGCCAGTAGTATCGGCACAGGGGGGGTGAATGAGCAGTTCTTC.

The gene calls are TRBV4-1 and TRBJ1-4; weak D call: TRBD1 (6 bases). The CDR3 has 15 residues. Trimming took off 4 bases at V and 7 bases at J, with 16 bases between the two ends. Germline lookup yields CDR1 MGHRA and CDR2 YSYEKL. The CDR3: CASSRQQGRGEKLFF. The CDR3 nucleotides read TGCGCCAGCAGCCGGCAGCAGGGGAGGGGTGAAAAACTGTTTTTT.

The rearrangement uses TRBV11-2 and TRBJ1-2; no firm D call. The germline V gene encodes CDR1 SGHAT and CDR2 FQNNGV. CDR3 length equals 13 residues. The V gene lost 3 bases and the J gene lost 6 bases, with 11 bases spanning the gap. The CDR3 region is CASSFETLHGYTF. DNA of the CDR3: TGTGCCAGCAGCTTTGAGACACTTCATGGCTACACCTTC.

This chain links TRBV19 with TRBJ2-1; a weak D match, TRBD2 (6 bases). The CDR3 has 13 residues. With 6 bases removed from V and 3 bases from J, the gap between germline ends came to 9 bases. Germline V gene lookup returns CDR1 LNHDA and CDR2 SQIVND (reference sequence). The CDR3 coding sequence is TGTGCCAGTAGCCTGGGGGGCTACAATGAGCAGTTCTTC. Protein: CASSLGGYNEQFF.

The CDR3 loop is CASSQDLGIWGGYTF. CDR3 nucleotides: TGTGCCAGCAGCCAAGATCTTGGGATCTGGGGTGGCTACACCTTC. The V and J genes are TRBV14 and TRBJ1-2; D gene unclear. Looked up from germline, CDR1 is SGHDN and CDR2 is FVKESK. V lost 0 bases, J lost 7 bases, and 15 bases lay in between. The CDR3 runs to 15 residues.

The V call is TRBV5-1, the J call TRBJ1-1; 8 bases align to TRBD1. After removal of 4 bases from V and 5 bases from J, the junction contained 10 bases not matched to a gene. The CDR3 contains 15 residues. Germline CDR1 is SGHRS and CDR2 is YFSETQ. The CDR3 region has the DNA TGCGCCAGCAGCCTTAATGACAGGGGAGTTACTGAAGCTTTCTTT. It yields the protein CASSLNDRGVTEAFF. Full variable domain (remainder filled in from reference TRBV5-1 and TRBJ1-1): KAGVTQTPRYLIKTRGQQVTLSCSPISGHRSVSWYQQTPGQGLQFLFEYFSETQRNKGNFPGRFSGRQFSNSRSEMNVSTLELGDSALYLCASSLNDRGVTEAFFGQGTRLTVV.

The chain recombines TRBV4-3 with TRBJ2-7, with D possibly being TRBD1 (5 bases). Trimming pared 1 base from V and 3 bases from J, leaving 13 bases between. Germline V gives CDR1 LGHNA, CDR2 YSLEER. CDR3 length: 15 residues. The CDR3 is CASSQVRQTNYEQYF. Written as DNA, the CDR3 is TGCGCCAGCAGCCAAGTTCGACAGACGAACTACGAGCAGTACTTC.

Details on this clone: Other nucleotide sequences from this sample produce the same CDR3. J is TRBJ1-1 and V is TRBV27; D is uncertain. Germline V lookup: CDR1 MNHEY, CDR2 SMNVEV (reference sequence). The CDR3 is made up of 13 amino acids. V shed 0 bases and J shed 11 bases, with 13 bases lying between them. Written as DNA, the CDR3 is TGTGCCAGCAGTTTATCGTTGGACGTGAATGCTTTCTTT. Its protein is CASSLSLDVNAFF.

This chain joins TRBV7-9 and TRBJ1-1; D gene uncertain. CDR3 length: 13 residues. Germline loops: CDR1 SEHNR, CDR2 FQNEAQ (reference sequence). With 1 base removed from V and 1 base from J, the gap between germline ends came to 4 bases. The CDR3 is CASSLGQNTEAFF. The CDR3 DNA reads TGTGCCAGCAGCTTAGGACAGAACACTGAAGCTTTCTTT.

The gene calls are TRBV4-1 and TRBJ2-2; TRBD1 or TRBD2 may be the D gene (6 bases each). The V and J ends lost 2 bases and 6 bases respectively, with 13 bases between them. CDR1 is MGHRA and CDR2 is YSYEKL in the germline V gene. The CDR3 covers 15 residues. CDR3 in amino acids: CASSQTTEGAGELFF. The CDR3 bases are TGCGCCAGCAGCCAAACGACGGAGGGGGCCGGGGAGCTGTTTTTT.

This chain links TRBV5-4 with TRBJ2-7, with a tentative D call TRBD2 (7 bases). CDR3 length: 14 amino acids. With 5 bases removed from V and 7 bases from J, the gap between germline ends came to 19 bases. Germline-derived CDR1 and CDR2 are SGHNT and YYREEE (reference sequence). CDR3 in DNA: TGTGCCAGCAGGGGCGCAGGGGAGGGATTGGAGCAGTACTTC. It codes for CASRGAGEGLEQYF.